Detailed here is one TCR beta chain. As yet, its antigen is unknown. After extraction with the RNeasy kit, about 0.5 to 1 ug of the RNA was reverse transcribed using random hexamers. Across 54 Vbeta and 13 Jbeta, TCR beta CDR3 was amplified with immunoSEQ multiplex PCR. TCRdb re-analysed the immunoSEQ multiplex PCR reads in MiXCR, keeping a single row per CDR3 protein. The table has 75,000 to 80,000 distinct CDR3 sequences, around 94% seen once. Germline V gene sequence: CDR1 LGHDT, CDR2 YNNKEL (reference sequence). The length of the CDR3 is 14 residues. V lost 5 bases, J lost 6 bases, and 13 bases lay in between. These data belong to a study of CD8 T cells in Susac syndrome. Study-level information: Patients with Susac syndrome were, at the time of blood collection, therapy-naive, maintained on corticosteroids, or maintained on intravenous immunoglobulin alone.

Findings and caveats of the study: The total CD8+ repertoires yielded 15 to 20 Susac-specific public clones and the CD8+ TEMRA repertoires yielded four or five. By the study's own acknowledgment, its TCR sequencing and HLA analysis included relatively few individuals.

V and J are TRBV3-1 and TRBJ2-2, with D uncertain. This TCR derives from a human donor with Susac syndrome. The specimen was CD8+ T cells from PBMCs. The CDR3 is CASSNQGWSGELFF. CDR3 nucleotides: TGTGCCAGCAGCAATCAAGGGTGGTCCGGGGAGCTGTTTTTT. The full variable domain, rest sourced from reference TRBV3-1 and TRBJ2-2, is DTAVSQTPKYLVTQMGNDKSIKCEQNLGHDTMYWYKQDSKKFLKIMFSYNNKELIINETVPNRFSPKSPDKAHLNLHINSLELGDSAVYFCASSNQGWSGELFFGEGSRLTVL.